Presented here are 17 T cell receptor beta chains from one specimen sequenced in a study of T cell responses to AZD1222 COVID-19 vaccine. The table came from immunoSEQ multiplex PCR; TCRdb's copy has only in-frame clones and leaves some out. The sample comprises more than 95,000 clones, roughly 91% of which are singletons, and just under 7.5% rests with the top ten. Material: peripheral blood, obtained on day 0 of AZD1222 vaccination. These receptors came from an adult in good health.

DNA of the CDR3: TGTGCCAGCAGCCGGAACGGGGTTGCCACTGAAGCTTTCTTT. It yields the protein CASSRNGVATEAFF. V gene TRBV7-9 combines with J gene TRBJ1-1, with D unresolved. The germline gives CDR1 SEHNR, CDR2 FQNEAQ (reference sequence). This CDR3 has 14 residues. Trimming took off 5 bases at V and 4 bases at J, with 14 bases between the two ends.

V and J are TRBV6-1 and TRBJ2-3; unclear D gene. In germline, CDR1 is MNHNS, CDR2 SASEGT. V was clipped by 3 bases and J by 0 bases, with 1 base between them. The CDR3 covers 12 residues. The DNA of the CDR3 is TGTGCCAGCAGTGATAGCACAGATACGCAGTATTTT. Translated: CASSDSTDTQYF.

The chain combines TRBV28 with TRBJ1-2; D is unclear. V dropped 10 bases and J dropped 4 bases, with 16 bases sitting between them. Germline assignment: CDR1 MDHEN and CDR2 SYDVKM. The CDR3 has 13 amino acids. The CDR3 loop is CAINTDSFYGYTF. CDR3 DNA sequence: TGTGCCATCAACACTGATTCCTTCTATGGCTACACCTTC.

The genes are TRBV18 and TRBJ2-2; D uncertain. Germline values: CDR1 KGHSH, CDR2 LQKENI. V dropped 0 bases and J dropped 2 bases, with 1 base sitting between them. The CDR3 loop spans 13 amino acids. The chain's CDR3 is CASSPPNTGELFF. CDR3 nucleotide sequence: TGTGCCAGCTCACCACCAAACACCGGGGAGCTGTTTTTT.

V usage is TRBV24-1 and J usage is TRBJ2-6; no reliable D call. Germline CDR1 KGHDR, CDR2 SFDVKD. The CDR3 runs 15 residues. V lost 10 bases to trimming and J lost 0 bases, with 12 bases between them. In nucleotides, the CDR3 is TGTGCCACTTCGTCTCACAGCTCTGGGGCCAACGTCCTGACTTTC. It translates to CATSSHSSGANVLTF.

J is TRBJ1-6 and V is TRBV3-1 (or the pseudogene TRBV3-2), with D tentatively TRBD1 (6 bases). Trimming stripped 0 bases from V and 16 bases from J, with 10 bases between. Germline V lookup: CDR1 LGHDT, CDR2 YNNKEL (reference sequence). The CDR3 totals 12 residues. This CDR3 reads CASSQDDRTLHF. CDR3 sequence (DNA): TGTGCCAGCAGCCAAGACGACAGGACGCTCCACTTT.

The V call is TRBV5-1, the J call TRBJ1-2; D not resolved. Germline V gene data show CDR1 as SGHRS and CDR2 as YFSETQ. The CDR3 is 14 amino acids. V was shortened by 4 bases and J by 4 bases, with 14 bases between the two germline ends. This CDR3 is CASSAEGLGYGYTF. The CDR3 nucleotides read TGCGCCAGCAGCGCAGAAGGGTTGGGCTATGGCTACACCTTC.

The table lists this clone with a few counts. In DNA, the CDR3 is TGCGCCAGCAGCCCCCCAGCTGGACTCTATGGCTACACCTTC. It yields the protein CASSPPAGLYGYTF. V gene TRBV5-1 combines with J gene TRBJ1-2, with D uncertain. The CDR3 extends over 14 amino acids. CDR1 and CDR2 (germline): SGHRS, YFSETQ. Trimming took off 4 bases at V and 4 bases at J, with 14 bases between the two ends.

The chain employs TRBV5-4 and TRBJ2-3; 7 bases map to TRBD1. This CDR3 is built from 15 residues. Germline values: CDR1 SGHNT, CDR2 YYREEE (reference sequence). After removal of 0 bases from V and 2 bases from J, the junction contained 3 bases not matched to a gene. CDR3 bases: TGTGCCAGCAGCTTGGGACAGGGTTACACAGATACGCAGTATTTT. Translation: CASSLGQGYTDTQYF. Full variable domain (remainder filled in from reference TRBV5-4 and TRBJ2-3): ETGVTQSPTHLIKTRGQQVTLRCSSQSGHNTVSWYQQALGQGPQFIFQYYREEENGRGNFPPRFSGLQFPNYSSELNVNALELDDSALYLCASSLGQGYTDTQYFGPGTRLTVL.

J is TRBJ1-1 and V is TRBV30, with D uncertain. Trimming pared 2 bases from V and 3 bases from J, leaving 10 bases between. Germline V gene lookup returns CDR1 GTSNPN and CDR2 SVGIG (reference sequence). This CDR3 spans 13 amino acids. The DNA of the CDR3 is TGTGCCTGGAGTCGGACGGCGTACACTGAAGCTTTCTTT. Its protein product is CAWSRTAYTEAFF.

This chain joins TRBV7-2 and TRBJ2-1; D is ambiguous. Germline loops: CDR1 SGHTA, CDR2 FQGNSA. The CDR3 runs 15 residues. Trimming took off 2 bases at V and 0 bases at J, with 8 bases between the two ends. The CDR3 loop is CASSLNSYSYNEQFF. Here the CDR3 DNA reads TGTGCCAGCAGCTTAAATAGCTACTCCTACAATGAGCAGTTCTTC.

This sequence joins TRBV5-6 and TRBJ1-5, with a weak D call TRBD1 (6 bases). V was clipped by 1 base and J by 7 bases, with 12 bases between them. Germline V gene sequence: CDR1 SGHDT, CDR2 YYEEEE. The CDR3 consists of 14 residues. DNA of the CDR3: TGTGCCAGCAGCTTGAGGGGGGTGATGCAGCCCCAGCATTTT. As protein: CASSLRGVMQPQHF.

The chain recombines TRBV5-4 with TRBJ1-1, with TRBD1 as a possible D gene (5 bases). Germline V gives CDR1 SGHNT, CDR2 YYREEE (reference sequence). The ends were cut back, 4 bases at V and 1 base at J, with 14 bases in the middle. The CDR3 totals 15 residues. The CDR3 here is CASSPRQQSNTEAFF. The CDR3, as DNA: TGTGCCAGCAGCCCACGACAGCAGTCGAACACTGAAGCTTTCTTT.

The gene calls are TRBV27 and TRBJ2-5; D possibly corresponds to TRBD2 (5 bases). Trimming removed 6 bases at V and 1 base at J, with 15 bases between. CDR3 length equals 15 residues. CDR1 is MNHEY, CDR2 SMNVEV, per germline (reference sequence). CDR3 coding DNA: TGTGCCAGCAGGCCCCTATCGGCGGGCCAAGAGACCCAGTACTTC. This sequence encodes CASRPLSAGQETQYF.

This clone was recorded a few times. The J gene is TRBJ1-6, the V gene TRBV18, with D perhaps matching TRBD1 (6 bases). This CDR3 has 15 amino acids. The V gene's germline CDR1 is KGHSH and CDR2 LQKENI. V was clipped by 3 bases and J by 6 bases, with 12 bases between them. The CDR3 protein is CASSPSGAINSPLHF. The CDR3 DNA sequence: TGTGCCAGCTCACCTTCAGGGGCCATTAATTCACCCCTCCACTTT.

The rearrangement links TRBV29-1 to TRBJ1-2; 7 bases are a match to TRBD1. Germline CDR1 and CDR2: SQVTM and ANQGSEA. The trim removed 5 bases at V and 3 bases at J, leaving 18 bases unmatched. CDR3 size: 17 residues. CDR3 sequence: CSVFRRQGLFRDYGYTF. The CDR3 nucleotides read TGCAGCGTTTTCAGGAGACAGGGCCTCTTCAGAGACTATGGCTACACCTTC. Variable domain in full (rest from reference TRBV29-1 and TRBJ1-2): SAVISQKPSRDICQRGTSLTIQCQVDSQVTMMFWYRQQPGQSLTLIATANQGSEATYESGFVIDKFPISRPNLTFSTLTVSNMSPEDSSIYLCSVFRRQGLFRDYGYTFGSGTRLTVV.

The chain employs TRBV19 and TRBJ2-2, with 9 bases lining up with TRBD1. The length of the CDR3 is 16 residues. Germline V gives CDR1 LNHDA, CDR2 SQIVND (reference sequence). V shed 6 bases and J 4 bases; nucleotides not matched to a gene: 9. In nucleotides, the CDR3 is TGTGCCAGTAGGAGGGGGGACAGGGTCAGCACCGGGGAGCTGTTTTTT. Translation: CASRRGDRVSTGELFF.